This T cell receptor (beta chain) is from a study of identical twins. TCRdb redid the calling of the 5' RACE reads with MiXCR, one entry per CDR3 protein. The sample has about 1.7 million distinct CDR3 sequences; about 32% are singletons. Only healthy Caucasians were included as donors. Notes on the study in general: With abundant cord blood beta clonotypes, insertions were fewer; memory repertoires showed no such pattern.

This clonotype has more than one count but fewer than ten. The antigen remains unidentified. The germline gives CDR1 SGHDT, CDR2 YYEEEE. This CDR3 spans 16 amino acids. Unmatched junction bases numbered 8, after V lost 4 bases and J lost 3 bases. Sample: cord blood. This chain uses TRBV5-6 with TRBJ2-4; 9 bases map to TRBD1. The clonotype comes from a newborn girl in good health. In DNA form, the CDR3 reads TGTGCCAGCAGCCCCTACAGGGGGCGCGTCAAAAACATTCAGTACTTC. It is translated as CASSPYRGRVKNIQYF.